This TCR beta chain derives from a study of shared clonotypes between healthy human individuals. Sequenced by immunoSEQ multiplex PCR; TCRdb stores in-frame clones only, minus some. The data show approximately 2,200,000 clones, 90% to 95% seen once. Germline CDR1 is SGDLS and CDR2 is YYNGEE. The CDR3 is made up of 18 amino acids. V shed 3 bases and J shed 2 bases, with 21 bases lying between them. As defined, naive CD8 cells were CD45RO-negative and positively selected for CCR7, with terminally differentiated effector memory CD45RA+ cells excluded. Nashville, Tennessee was home to all donors, who were Caucasian adults.

What was sequenced was naive CD8+ T cells from PBMCs. This receptor was identified in a man aged 18 to 30 in good health. Some clones in this sample may be carry-over from other donors' samples. This sequence joins TRBV9 and TRBJ1-3; D is perhaps TRBD1 (5 bases). CDR3 in DNA: TGTGCCAGCAGCGGAGAAGCAGGGAGAAGAGTAACTGGAAACACCATATATTTT. Translated, it gives CASSGEAGRRVTGNTIYF.